The rows below give T cell receptor beta chains drawn from one sample of a study of STAT3 mutations in large granular lymphocyte leukemia. This table comes from immunoSEQ multiplex PCR, and its TCRdb copy is limited to in-frame clones, with some not included. The sample includes over 10,000 clones, about 85% of them seen just once. Sequencing used peripheral blood mononuclear cells. The receptors shown here come from a man in his 60s with T-cell large granular lymphocyte leukemia. Some clones in this sample may be carry-over from other donors' samples. The CDR3 runs from the conserved cysteine through the conserved F or W. Each record gives: V gene, clone size, D gene, J gene, CDR3 protein, CDR3 DNA. D genes are given only for firm matches. A row's size may be missing; if present it is once, few, many or a size class.

>TRBV5-4|medium-sized|TRBD2|TRBJ2-2
CASSYTGTSGSEGELFF
TGTGCCAGCAGCTATACCGGGACTAGCGGGAGCGAGGGGGAGCTGTTTTTT
>TRBV5-1|-|-|TRBJ2-3
CASSPEPSSTDTQYF
TGCGCCAGCAGCCCGGAGCCATCGAGCACAGATACGCAGTATTTT
>TRBV5-4|-|TRBD2|TRBJ2-7
CASSRAGGEVSYEQYF
TGTGCCAGCAGCCGCGCGGGGGGGGAGGTCTCCTACGAGCAGTACTTC
>TRBV5-1|once|-|TRBJ1-2
CASSLGQGLGGYTF
TGCGCCAGCAGCTTGGGGCAGGGTTTAGGGGGCTACACCTTC
>TRBV29-1|-|-|TRBJ2-2
CSASLRPLTGELFF
TGCAGCGCTAGTCTGAGACCCCTTACCGGGGAGCTGTTTTTT
>TRBV19|-|-|TRBJ1-1
CASSIAGATEAFF
TGTGCCAGTAGTATAGCCGGAGCCACTGAAGCTTTCTTT
>TRBV6-6|-|-|TRBJ1-2
CASRGASGNYGYTF
TGTGCCAGCCGAGGGGCGTCGGGGAACTATGGCTACACCTTC
>TRBV30|-|TRBD2|TRBJ2-3
CACQQREGDTQYF
TGTGCCTGCCAACAGCGGGAGGGAGATACGCAGTATTTT
>TRBV28|-|-|TRBJ1-2
CASSKSGEGYGYTF
TGTGCCAGCAGTAAATCAGGGGAAGGGTATGGCTACACCTTC
>TRBV5-1|-|TRBD2|TRBJ2-2
CASSLGTSGISGTGELFF
TGCGCCAGCAGCTTAGGGACTAGCGGGATCTCAGGCACCGGGGAGCTGTTTTTT
>TRBV27|few|-|TRBJ1-6
CASSARQVPTTLHF
TGTGCCAGCAGCGCCCGACAGGTGCCTACGACCCTCCACTTT
>TRBV5-1|-|-|TRBJ2-7
CASSRGRGPYEQYF
TGCGCCAGCAGCCGGGGAAGGGGACCCTACGAGCAGTACTTC
>TRBV25-1|once|-|TRBJ1-2
CASSQGYGYTF
TGTGCCAGCAGCCAGGGGTATGGCTACACCTTC
>TRBV5-1|-|TRBD1|TRBJ1-1
CASSLLGQGARTEAFF
TGCGCCAGCAGCCTCTTGGGACAGGGGGCCAGAACTGAAGCTTTCTTT
>TRBV11-3|-|-|TRBJ2-1
CASSGRGNEQFF
TGTGCCAGCAGCGGAAGGGGGAATGAGCAGTTCTTC
>TRBV7-3|-|-|TRBJ1-1
CASSLSGAPETEAFF
TGTGCCAGCAGCTTATCCGGGGCCCCTGAGACTGAAGCTTTCTTT
>TRBV18|-|TRBD1|TRBJ2-7
CASSPPGQGGKQYF
TGTGCCAGCTCACCCCCGGGACAGGGGGGAAAACAGTACTTC
>TRBV5-1|-|-|TRBJ2-2
CASSSGTPNTGELFF
TGCGCCAGCAGCTCCGGGACACCGAACACCGGGGAGCTGTTTTTT
>TRBV5-1|-|TRBD1|TRBJ1-4
CASSLGQGARREKLFF
TGCGCCAGCAGCTTGGGACAGGGGGCTAGGAGGGAAAAACTGTTTTTT
>TRBV6-5|-|-|TRBJ2-7
CASSPNLEMVEQYF
TGTGCCAGCAGTCCCAATCTGGAGATGGTGGAGCAGTACTTC
>TRBV19|-|-|TRBJ2-5
CASSMGKGRYQETQYF
TGTGCCAGTAGTATGGGGAAGGGAAGGTACCAAGAGACCCAGTACTTC
>TRBV18|-|-|TRBJ1-1
CASSAAGQNTEAFF
TGTGCCAGCTCCGCCGCGGGACAGAACACTGAAGCTTTCTTT
>TRBV30|-|TRBD2|TRBJ2-2
CAWSSGRTYTGELFF
TGTGCCTGGAGTAGCGGGAGGACTTACACCGGGGAGCTGTTTTTT
>TRBV19|-|TRBD2|TRBJ2-7
CASSQGLAGLLGYEQYF
TGTGCCAGTAGCCAAGGACTAGCGGGCTTACTAGGGTACGAGCAGTACTTC
>TRBV9|once|TRBD2|TRBJ2-1
CASSVASGRHEQFF
TGTGCCAGCAGCGTGGCTAGCGGGAGACATGAGCAGTTCTTC
>TRBV18|-|-|TRBJ2-5
CASSPAGLYQETQYF
TGTGCCAGCTCACCAGCAGGGCTATACCAAGAGACCCAGTACTTC
>TRBV5-5|once|TRBD2|TRBJ2-1
CASSFWTSGMGNEQFF
TGTGCCAGCAGCTTCTGGACTAGCGGGATGGGCAATGAGCAGTTCTTC
>TRBV5-6|few|TRBD1|TRBJ2-2
CASRPARTGLTGELFF
TGTGCCAGCAGACCCGCGAGGACAGGGCTCACCGGGGAGCTGTTTTTT